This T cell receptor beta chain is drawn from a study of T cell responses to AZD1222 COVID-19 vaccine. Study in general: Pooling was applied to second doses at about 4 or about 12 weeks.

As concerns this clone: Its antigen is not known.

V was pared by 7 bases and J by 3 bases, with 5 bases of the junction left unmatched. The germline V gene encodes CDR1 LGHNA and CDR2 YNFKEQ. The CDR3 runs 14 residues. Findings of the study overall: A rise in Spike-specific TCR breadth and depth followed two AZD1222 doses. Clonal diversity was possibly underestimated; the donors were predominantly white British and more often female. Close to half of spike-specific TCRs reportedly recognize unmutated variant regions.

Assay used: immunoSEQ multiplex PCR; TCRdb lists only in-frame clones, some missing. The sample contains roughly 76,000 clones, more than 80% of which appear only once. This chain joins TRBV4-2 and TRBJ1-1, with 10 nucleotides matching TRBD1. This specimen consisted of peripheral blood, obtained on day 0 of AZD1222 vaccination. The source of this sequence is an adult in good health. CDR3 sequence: CASTRDRGYTEAFF. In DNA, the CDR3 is TGTGCCAGCACCCGGGACAGGGGATACACTGAAGCTTTCTTT.